This T cell receptor (beta chain) was recovered during a study of CD8 T cells in Susac syndrome. Trimming left V 7 bases short and J 0 bases short, with 12 bases between. CDR3 size: 14 residues. Sequencing of TCR beta was undertaken in CD8+ and CD4+ T cells derived from blood. In the multiple sclerosis control group, patients were treatment-naive and had stable or active relapsing-remitting disease. RNA amounts of roughly 0.5 to 1 ug underwent reverse transcription with random hexamers. Amplification of TCR beta CDR3 by immunoSEQ multiplex PCR spanned 54 Vbeta and 13 Jbeta. A single record per CDR3 protein comes from TCRdb applying MiXCR to the immunoSEQ multiplex PCR reads. The top ten hold 0.095% to 0.15% of the sample, which has about 130,000 distinct CDR3 sequences, roughly 94% seen once.

Sequencing was carried out using CD4+ T cells from PBMCs. The V gene is TRBV12-3 or TRBV12-4, the J gene TRBJ1-2, with D unclear. This clonotype was obtained from a human donor with multiple sclerosis. This CDR3 is CASTLGGSNYGYTF. The CDR3 nucleotides are TGTGCCAGCACCTTGGGCGGTTCTAACTATGGCTACACCTTC.